This T cell receptor beta chain was sequenced in a study of T cells in Graves' hyperthyroidism and ophthalmopathy. The source material, RNA transcripts, was used to amplify TCR beta CDR3 regions. The TCR CDR3 was amplified in a first-round RT-PCR using the HTBI primer set. TCRdb used MiXCR to reprocess the multiplex PCR reads, holding one entry per CDR3 protein. Of about 700,000 distinct CDR3 sequences listed, around 15% are singletons. From germline, CDR1 is PRHDT and CDR2 FYEKMQ (reference sequence). This CDR3 has 14 amino acids. Trimming removed 5 bases from V and 7 bases from J; junction bases left unmatched: 10. The sample holds many counts of this clonotype.

The sequenced sample consisted of blood. The rearrangement uses TRBV13 and TRBJ2-7; 8 positions agree with TRBD1. The TCR was taken from a woman aged 18-29 years with Graves' hyperthyroidism. The CDR3 DNA reads TGTGCCAGCAGCGTGCGGACAGGGACCGGGGAGCAGTACTTC. Translation gives CASSVRTGTGEQYF.